Shown below are 30 T cell receptor beta chains from a single sample sequenced in a study of blood T cell repertoires in COVID-19. Sequencing was performed with immunoSEQ multiplex PCR; in TCRdb, only in-frame clones are kept and a portion is missing. The data hold roughly 230,000 clones, with more than 70% observed a single time. The material sequenced was peripheral blood. Receptor source: a man aged 40-49 years with active or convalescent COVID-19.

CDR3 DNA sequence: TGTGCCAGCAGTTACGGGACTAGCATCACCGGGGAGCTGTTTTTT. As protein: CASSYGTSITGELFF. The chain is built from TRBV6-6 and TRBJ2-2; 9 nucleotides line up with TRBD2. Trimming cost V 2 bases and J 4 bases; bases outside gene matches: 2. There are 15 residues in the CDR3. From germline, CDR1 is MNHNY and CDR2 SVGAGI (reference sequence).

The J gene is TRBJ1-2, the V gene TRBV5-4, with D hard to call. The CDR3 is 12 residues long. V was shortened by 5 bases and J by 5 bases, with 10 bases between the two germline ends. Looked up from germline, CDR1 is SGHNT and CDR2 is YYREEE (reference sequence). The DNA for the CDR3 is TGTGCCAGCAGTAACAATAATTATGGCTACACCTTC. The encoded protein is CASSNNNYGYTF.

This rearrangement joins TRBV5-1 to TRBJ2-2; 7 nucleotides match TRBD1. V gave up 3 bases and J gave up 5 bases; unmatched junction bases: 10. Per germline, CDR1 SGHRS and CDR2 YFSETQ. The CDR3 totals 16 residues. The CDR3 protein is CASSSGQATGTGELFF. CDR3 DNA: TGCGCCAGCAGCTCAGGACAGGCAACGGGGACCGGGGAGCTGTTTTTT.

Turning to this clone: At one boundary the junction diverges from the germline segment, which might be a read error. CDR3 coding DNA: TGCGCCCGCAGCCGGCCCGACGGGGGCTATGGCTACACCTTC. Its translation: CARSRPDGGYGYTF. The chain has TRBV4-1 and TRBJ1-2; the D gene is possibly TRBD1 (5 bases). Germline V gene sequence: CDR1 MGHRA, CDR2 YSYEKL. This CDR3 has 14 residues.

The CDR3 nucleotides are TGTGCCTGGAGCGAACAGCTGAGCAATCAGCCCCAGCATTTT. Protein sequence: CAWSEQLSNQPQHF. The rearrangement links TRBV30 to TRBJ1-5, with D unresolved. This CDR3 comprises 14 residues. Germline lookup yields CDR1 GTSNPN and CDR2 SVGIG (reference sequence). V was trimmed by 3 bases and J by 1 base, leaving 10 bases between them.

The rearrangement uses TRBV20-1 and TRBJ1-2; possibly TRBD1 for D (5 bases). The CDR3 consists of 11 residues. The germline V and J ends were trimmed by 1 base and 5 bases, with 5 bases remaining between them. CDR1 is DFQATT, CDR2 SNEGSKA, per germline (reference sequence). CDR3 sequence: CSARGQYGYTF. The CDR3 coding sequence is TGCAGTGCTAGAGGACAGTATGGCTACACCTTC.

This clone was detected only once. The CDR3 reads CASSLRGTEAFF. In DNA, the CDR3 is TGTGCCAGCAGCTTGCGGGGTACTGAAGCTTTCTTT. J is TRBJ1-1 and V is TRBV5-4; D uncertain. The CDR3 contains 12 residues. The V end lost 1 base, the J end lost 5 bases, and 6 bases lay between the germline ends. Per the germline V gene, CDR1 is SGHNT and CDR2 is YYREEE (reference sequence).

The genes are TRBV5-5 and TRBJ1-2; a weak D match, TRBD1 (6 bases). This CDR3 region has 14 residues. V lost 4 bases, J lost 4 bases, and 14 bases lay in between. Germline CDR1 SGHKS, CDR2 YYEKEE (reference sequence). The CDR3 DNA reads as TGTGCCAGCAGCCAACCAGGGGAGCCCTATGGCTACACCTTC. It yields the protein CASSQPGEPYGYTF.

The chain carries TRBV5-4 and TRBJ2-7; 7 nucleotides line up with TRBD2. V trimming: 0 bases; J trimming: 5 bases; junction bases outside the gene matches: 8. The CDR3 is 15 residues long. Germline CDR1 SGHNT, CDR2 YYREEE (reference sequence). In nucleotides, the CDR3 is TGTGCCAGCAGCTTGGCCTTACGGGGGGTTGACGAGCAGTACTTC. It is translated as CASSLALRGVDEQYF.

The chain links TRBV2 to TRBJ1-5; D unclear. The CDR3 covers 13 residues. V was trimmed by 1 base and J by 6 bases, leaving 7 bases between them. Germline-derived CDR1 and CDR2 are SNHLY and FYNNEI. CDR3 region: CASSEDQRQPQHF. CDR3 bases: TGTGCCAGCAGTGAAGATCAGCGTCAGCCCCAGCATTTT.

The V and J genes are TRBV5-1 and TRBJ1-4; the D gene is possibly TRBD1 (6 bases). V was clipped by 6 bases and J by 4 bases, with 16 bases between them. The CDR3 totals 15 residues. Looked up from germline, CDR1 is SGHRS and CDR2 is YFSETQ. For the CDR3, the DNA is TGCGCCAGCACCCAGAGGGGGGGAATTAATGAAAAACTGTTTTTT. The encoded protein is CASTQRGGINEKLFF. Based on the CDR3 plus reference TRBV5-1 and TRBJ1-4, the full variable domain is KAGVTQTPRYLIKTRGQQVTLSCSPISGHRSVSWYQQTPGQGLQFLFEYFSETQRNKGNFPGRFSGRQFSNSRSEMNVSTLELGDSALYLCASTQRGGINEKLFFGSGTQLSVL.

This clone was seen once. The chain recombines TRBV29-1 with TRBJ1-2; D possibly corresponds to TRBD1 (6 bases). The CDR3 spans 14 residues. Germline V gives CDR1 SQVTM, CDR2 ANQGSEA. Trimming shortened V by 3 bases and J by 4 bases, and 15 bases separated the two germline ends. As DNA, the CDR3 is TGCAGCGTTGAGGAAGGGGGAGCCCGCTATGGCTACACCTTC. It codes for CSVEEGGARYGYTF.

CDR3 coding DNA: TGTGCCAGCAGCGTAGAACAGGGAAGGGGAGAGACCCAGTACTTC. Amino acid sequence: CASSVEQGRGETQYF. The chain recombines TRBV9 with TRBJ2-5, with D possibly being TRBD1 (6 bases). Germline V lookup: CDR1 SGDLS, CDR2 YYNGEE. V was trimmed by 0 bases and J by 4 bases, leaving 13 bases between them. The CDR3 is made up of 15 amino acids.

The chain joins TRBV30 to TRBJ1-3; 7 bases are a match to TRBD1. The germline gives CDR1 GTSNPN, CDR2 SVGIG (reference sequence). The CDR3 is made up of 14 amino acids. Germline trimming cut 5 bases from V and 8 bases from J; bases unmatched to any gene: 12. The CDR3 DNA is TGTGCCTGGGACAGGGCAAAGGGCGTGGACACCATATATTTT. It translates to CAWDRAKGVDTIYF. Filled out from reference TRBV30 and TRBJ1-3, the complete variable domain reads SQTIHQWPATLVQPVGSPLSLECTVEGTSNPNLYWYRQAAGRGLQLLFYSVGIGQISSEVPQNLSASRPQDRQFILSSKKLLLSDSGFYLCAWDRAKGVDTIYFGEGSWLTVV.

The V call is TRBV21-1, the J call TRBJ1-5. TRBV21-1 is flagged as a pseudogene. This CDR3 is 17 amino acids long. CDR3 sequence (DNA): TGTGCCAGCAGCAAAGGGGAGGGGGGCGGACCCAATCAGCCCCAGCATTTT. This codes for CASSKGEGGGPNQPQHF.

The sample holds one count of this clone. This chain connects TRBV12-5 to TRBJ1-5, with 7 bases identical to TRBD1. Germline V gene lookup returns CDR1 LGHNT and CDR2 FRNRAP. This CDR3 comprises 16 residues. The V and J ends lost 0 bases and 5 bases, in that order; junction bases with no gene match: 7. CDR3 coding DNA: TGTGCTAGTGGTTTGGTACAGGGGATTGGTGATCAGCCCCAGCATTTT. Translating it yields CASGLVQGIGDQPQHF.

V gene TRBV24-1 combines with J gene TRBJ2-1, with TRBD2 matching over 8 bases. Looked up from germline, CDR1 is KGHDR and CDR2 is SFDVKD. Trimming removed 5 bases from V and 4 bases from J; junction bases left unmatched: 9. CDR3 length: 16 amino acids. CDR3 region: CATSVGTGGRYNEQFF. In nucleotides, the CDR3 is TGTGCCACCAGTGTAGGTACGGGGGGGCGTTACAATGAGCAGTTCTTC.

Note on this clone: Other DNA sequences within the sample encode an identical CDR3. The J gene is TRBJ1-4, the V gene TRBV19, with D perhaps matching TRBD1 (6 bases). The CDR3 is 15 amino acids. Per the germline V gene, CDR1 is LNHDA and CDR2 is SQIVND (reference sequence). V was pared by 5 bases and J by 3 bases, with 13 bases between. Here the CDR3 reads CASSSPRGSNEKLFF. The CDR3 coding sequence is TGTGCCAGTAGTTCACCCAGGGGATCTAATGAAAAACTGTTTTTT.

This rearrangement joins TRBV5-1 to TRBJ1-2, with 8 positions matching TRBD1. The CDR3 covers 16 residues. After removal of 1 base from V and 7 bases from J, the junction contained 12 bases not matched to a gene. The germline V gene encodes CDR1 SGHRS and CDR2 YFSETQ. CDR3 DNA: TGCGCCAGCAGCTTGCGTCCAGGGGGCGGAAGAAGTGGCTACACCTTC. This codes for CASSLRPGGGRSGYTF.

To note about this clone: At one end, the junction sequence differs from germline, possibly due to a read error. The chain employs TRBV5-4 and TRBJ2-7; 7 bases line up with TRBD1. Germline assignment: CDR1 SGHNT and CDR2 YYREEE (reference sequence). This CDR3 has 12 amino acids. CDR3 sequence reads: CASSLNLGTVHF. CDR3 in DNA: TGTGCCAGCAGCTTGAACCTTGGGACAGTTCATTTC.

The V gene is TRBV11-3, the J gene TRBJ1-1; 8 positions agree with TRBD1. The V gene end was trimmed by 3 bases and the J gene end by 3 bases; junction bases not matched to a gene: 6. Per germline, CDR1 SGHNT and CDR2 YENEEA. The CDR3 is 15 amino acids. The CDR3 sequence: CASSLTGALDTEAFF. The CDR3 DNA sequence: TGTGCCAGCAGCTTGACAGGGGCTTTGGACACTGAAGCTTTCTTT.

This chain uses TRBV5-8 with TRBJ1-4, with 7 bases aligning to TRBD1. Trimming cost V 4 bases and J 8 bases; bases outside gene matches: 8. This CDR3 comprises 14 residues. Germline assignment: CDR1 SGHTS and CDR2 YDEGEE. The CDR3 DNA reads TGTGCCAGCAGCCCTCGACAGGGTTGGGAAAAACTGTTTTTT. Translated, it gives CASSPRQGWEKLFF.

CDR3 nucleotide sequence: TGCGCCAGCAGCCCCATTGGAGCTAACTATGGCTACACCTTC. This codes for CASSPIGANYGYTF. The V and J genes are TRBV4-3 and TRBJ1-2; no definite D call. The V gene's germline CDR1 is LGHNA and CDR2 YSLEER. V was pared by 4 bases and J by 0 bases, with 9 bases between. This CDR3 region has 14 residues.

This clone showed up just once. The chain links TRBV18 to TRBJ1-2; TRBD1 might be the D (6 bases). The CDR3 length is 12 residues. CDR1 and CDR2 (germline): KGHSH, LQKENI. V was clipped by 3 bases and J by 5 bases, with 7 bases between them. Here the CDR3 DNA reads TGTGCCAGCTCACCGGGGGCATATGGCTACACCTTC. Encoded protein: CASSPGAYGYTF.

This chain joins TRBV6-2 or TRBV6-3 and TRBJ1-2; TRBD1 matches at 7 bases. The germline V gene has CDR1 MNHEY and CDR2 SVGEGT. The CDR3 length is 15 residues. V lost 3 bases, J lost 2 bases, and 6 bases stayed unmatched. CDR3 loop: CASSYRRGPNYGYTF. Written as DNA, the CDR3 is TGTGCCAGCAGTTATAGAAGGGGGCCGAACTATGGCTACACCTTC.

A few counts support this clone. The V and J genes are TRBV27 and TRBJ1-1; 7 bases fit TRBD1. CDR3 length equals 16 residues. The trim removed 0 bases at V and 0 bases at J, leaving 4 bases unmatched. Germline loops: CDR1 MNHEY, CDR2 SMNVEV (reference sequence). The CDR3 protein is CASSLSNTGVNTEAFF. DNA for the CDR3: TGTGCCAGCAGTTTATCCAATACAGGGGTGAACACTGAAGCTTTCTTT.

The chain carries TRBV2 and TRBJ1-5; D is ambiguous. V was shortened by 1 base and J by 4 bases, with 14 bases between the two germline ends. The V gene's germline CDR1 is SNHLY and CDR2 FYNNEI. The CDR3 spans 16 residues. The CDR3 DNA is TGTGCCAGCAGTGAAGGGGCGCCCCTTGGAAATCAGCCCCAGCATTTT. Translating it yields CASSEGAPLGNQPQHF.

The V gene is TRBV6-2 or TRBV6-3, the J gene TRBJ2-2; D not resolved. The CDR3 covers 12 residues. From germline, CDR1 is MNHEY and CDR2 SVGEGT. Trimming removed 5 bases from V and 9 bases from J, with 10 bases in between. This CDR3 reads CASSQARRELFF. In DNA form, the CDR3 reads TGTGCCAGCAGTCAGGCAAGGAGGGAGCTGTTTTTT.

The chain employs TRBV9 and TRBJ1-5, with a weak D call TRBD1 (5 bases). The CDR3 is 17 amino acids. Germline V CDR1 and CDR2: SGDLS, YYNGEE. V was cut by 0 bases and J by 0 bases, with 13 bases left in between. CDR3 DNA: TGTGCCAGCAGCGTAGGCGTGACAGACTCTAGCAATCAGCCCCAGCATTTT. This sequence encodes CASSVGVTDSSNQPQHF.

This CDR3 reads CASSEGSASMEGYTF. CDR3 DNA sequence: TGTGCCAGCAGTGAAGGGTCAGCGTCTATGGAGGGCTACACCTTC. This chain links TRBV6-1 with TRBJ1-2, with D unclear. V was shortened by 1 base and J by 8 bases, with 17 bases between the two germline ends. The CDR3 has 15 residues. CDR1 is MNHNS and CDR2 is SASEGT in the germline V gene.